The clone carrying this T cell receptor (beta chain) showed up just once. Its target is not known. CDR3 length: 17 amino acids. Germline CDR1 and CDR2: SGHRS and YFSETQ. The V gene end was trimmed by 0 bases and the J gene end by 7 bases; junction bases not matched to a gene: 9. This entry is derived from a study of sequential checkpoint blockade in melanoma. Study information: About two dozen patients had tumor biopsies before treatment and at week 13. Study findings and constraints: Rising tumor T-cell fraction and clonality meant about 30 times likelier benefit.

Noted treatment: randomized to nivolumab then ipilimumab (arm A) or the reverse (arm B). Generated by immunoSEQ multiplex PCR, the TCRdb table keeps only in-frame clones and is missing some. The table includes roughly 9,100 clones, about 21% detected once. The V gene is TRBV5-1, the J gene TRBJ2-1; TRBD2 matches 11 bases. The source of this sequence is a human donor with melanoma. The sample was tumor tissue (inferred from file names), taken from a patient given nivolumab and ipilimumab in sequence. The CDR3 protein is CASSLGGSGGARNEQFF. CDR3 bases: TGCGCCAGCAGCTTGGGAGGTAGCGGGGGGGCGCGGAATGAGCAGTTCTTC.